This note documents a single T cell receptor (beta chain) sequence. The antigen is not known. The data were obtained in a study of OX40 agonist ivuxolimab in advanced cancers. Study information: Partial responses were achieved by three patients: one hepatocellular carcinoma, two cutaneous melanoma. Overall study findings and caveats: Clonal expansion was seen in CD4+ and CD8+ blood T cells by week 6 at 0.1 to 3.0 mg/kg. Mean expanded clone counts were higher in CD8+ than CD4+ T cells. No determination was made of the antigen specificity of the expanded peripheral T cells.

The V gene's germline CDR1 is MNHNS and CDR2 SASEGT. Trimming shortened V by 3 bases and J by 0 bases, and 20 bases separated the two germline ends. The CDR3 covers 18 residues. The protocol was immunoSEQ multiplex PCR, while the TCRdb copy is restricted to in-frame clones and leaves out a portion. Altogether roughly 76,000 clones are present, 84% being singletons, with the ten largest covering 0.9% to 1.4%. Sample: CD4+ or CD8+ T cells sorted from blood, taken in a trial of the OX40 agonist ivuxolimab. The genes are TRBV6-1 and TRBJ2-5, with D tentatively TRBD1 or TRBD2 (6 bases each). The TCR comes from an adult with an advanced solid tumor such as melanoma, head and neck, liver or kidney cancer. The CDR3 protein is CASSENLIGGWYQETQYF. For the CDR3, the DNA is TGTGCCAGCAGTGAGAACCTCATAGGGGGGTGGTACCAAGAGACCCAGTACTTC.